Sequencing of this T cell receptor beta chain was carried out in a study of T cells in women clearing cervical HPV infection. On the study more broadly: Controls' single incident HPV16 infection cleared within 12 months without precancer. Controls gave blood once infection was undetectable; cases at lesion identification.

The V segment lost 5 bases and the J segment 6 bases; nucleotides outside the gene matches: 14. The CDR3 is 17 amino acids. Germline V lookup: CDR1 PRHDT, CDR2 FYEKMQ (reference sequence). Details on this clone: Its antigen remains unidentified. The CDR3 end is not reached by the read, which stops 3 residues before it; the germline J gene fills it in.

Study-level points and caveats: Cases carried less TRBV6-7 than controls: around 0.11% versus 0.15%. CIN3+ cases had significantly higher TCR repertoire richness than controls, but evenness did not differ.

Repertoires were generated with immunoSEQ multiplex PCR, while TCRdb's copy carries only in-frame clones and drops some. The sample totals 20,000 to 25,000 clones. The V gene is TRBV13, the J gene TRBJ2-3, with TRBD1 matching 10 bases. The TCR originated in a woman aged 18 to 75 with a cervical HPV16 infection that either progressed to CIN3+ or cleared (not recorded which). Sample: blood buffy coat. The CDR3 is CASSPWVGTGETDTQYF. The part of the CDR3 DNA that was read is TGTGCCAGCAGCCCCTGGGTCGGGACAGGGGAAACCGATACG. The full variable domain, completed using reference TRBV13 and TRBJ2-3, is AAGVIQSPRHLIKEKRETATLKCYPIPRHDTVYWYQQGPGQDPQFLISFYEKMQSDKGSIPDRFSAQQFSDYHSELNMSSLELGDSALYFCASSPWVGTGETDTQYFGPGTRLTVL.